This entry describes one T cell receptor beta chain. The data are from a study of blood T cells in healthy people across ages. The CDR3 runs to 15 residues. Germline-derived CDR1 and CDR2 are DFQATT and SNEGSKA (reference sequence). After removal of 6 bases from V and 9 bases from J, the junction contained 13 bases not matched to a gene. Primed by a sample-barcoded 5' primer and a J-beta primer mix, a second PCR proceeded for roughly 6 to 12 cycles. A single record per CDR3 protein comes from TCRdb applying MiXCR to the 5' RACE reads. The table has approximately 800,000 distinct CDR3 sequences, more than 25% seen once; the top ten hold about 3%. These data were likewise used in another study, on T cells of mothers and their children.

The receptor was isolated from a boy between 10 and 17 years old in good health. The sequenced sample consisted of blood. The chain uses TRBV20-1 and TRBJ2-1; 11 nucleotides match TRBD2. The chain's CDR3 is CSAEKGVAGGGEQFF. The CDR3 bases are TGCAGTGCCGAGAAAGGAGTAGCGGGGGGGGGTGAGCAGTTCTTC.